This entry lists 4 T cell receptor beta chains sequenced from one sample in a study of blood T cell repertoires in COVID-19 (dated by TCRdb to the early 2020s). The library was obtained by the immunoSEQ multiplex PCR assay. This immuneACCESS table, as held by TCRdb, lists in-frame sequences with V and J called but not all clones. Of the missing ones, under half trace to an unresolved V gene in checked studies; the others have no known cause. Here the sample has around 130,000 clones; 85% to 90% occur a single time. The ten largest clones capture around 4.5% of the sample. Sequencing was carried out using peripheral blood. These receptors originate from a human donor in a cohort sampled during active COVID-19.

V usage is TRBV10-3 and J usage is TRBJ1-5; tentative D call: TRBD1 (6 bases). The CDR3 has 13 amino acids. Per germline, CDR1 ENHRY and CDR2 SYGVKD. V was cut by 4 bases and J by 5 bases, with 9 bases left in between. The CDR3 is CAISASGDQPQHF. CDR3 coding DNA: TGTGCCATCAGTGCCTCAGGGGATCAGCCCCAGCATTTT.

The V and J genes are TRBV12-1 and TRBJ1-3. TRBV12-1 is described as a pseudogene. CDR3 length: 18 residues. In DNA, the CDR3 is TGTGCCAGCAGCTTTGAGTTTAGTACGGGTCCCGGGGGAAACACCATATATTTT. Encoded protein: CASSFEFSTGPGGNTIYF.

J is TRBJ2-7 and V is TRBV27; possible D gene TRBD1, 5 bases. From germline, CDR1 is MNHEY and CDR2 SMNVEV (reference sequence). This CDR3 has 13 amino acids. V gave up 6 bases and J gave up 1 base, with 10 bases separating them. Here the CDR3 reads CASSPRQSYEQYV. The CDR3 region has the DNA TGTGCCAGCAGCCCAAGACAGTCCTACGAGCAGTACGTC.

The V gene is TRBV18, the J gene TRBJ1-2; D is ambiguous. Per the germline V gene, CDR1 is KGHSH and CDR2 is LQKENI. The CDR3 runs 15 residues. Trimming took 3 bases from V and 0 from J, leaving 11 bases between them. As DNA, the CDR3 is TGTGCCAGCTCACCTACGGCGGCCGCTAACTATGGCTACACCTTC. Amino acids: CASSPTAAANYGYTF. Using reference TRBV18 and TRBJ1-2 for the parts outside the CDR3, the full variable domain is NAGVMQNPRHLVRRRGQEARLRCSPMKGHSHVYWYRQLPEEGLKFMVYLQKENIIDESGMPKERFSAEFPKEGPSILRIQQVVRGDSAAYFCASSPTAAANYGYTFGSGTRLTVV.